The 15 T cell receptor beta chains in this list originate from one sample, sequenced in a study of blood T cell repertoires in COVID-19. TCRdb keeps only in-frame clones here, not all; method: immunoSEQ multiplex PCR. The sample lists 43,000 or so clones; 87% were seen once. Material: peripheral blood. These TCRs come from a woman older than 75 with active COVID-19.

The V and J genes are TRBV5-1 and TRBJ2-1; TRBD1 agrees at 11 bases. The J segment lost 4 bases and the V segment lost 4 bases, leaving 4 bases of the junction unmatched. CDR3 length equals 15 residues. Germline-derived CDR1 and CDR2 are SGHRS and YFSETQ. CDR3 residues: CASSTGTGGYNEQFF. CDR3 in DNA: TGCGCCAGCAGCACCGGGACAGGGGGGTACAATGAGCAGTTCTTC.

The table lists this clone with a few counts. V is TRBV11-2 and J is TRBJ1-6; D is unresolved. V was shortened by 0 bases and J by 9 bases, with 18 bases between the two germline ends. CDR3 length equals 17 residues. CDR1 is SGHAT and CDR2 is FQNNGV in the germline V gene. In DNA, the CDR3 is TGTGCCAGCAGCTTAGATCGCGAGGCGGCCTTGCGTTCACCCCTCCACTTT. Its translation: CASSLDREAALRSPLHF.

V usage is TRBV6-5 and J usage is TRBJ2-7; 9 bases match TRBD1. Germline trimming cut 7 bases from V and 4 bases from J; bases unmatched to any gene: 8. CDR1 and CDR2 (germline): MNHEY, SVGAGI. The CDR3 totals 14 residues. CDR3 sequence reads: CASKADRGKYEQYF. CDR3 nucleotide sequence: TGTGCCAGCAAGGCGGACAGGGGCAAGTACGAGCAGTACTTC.

This rearrangement joins TRBV11-2 to TRBJ2-7, with D perhaps TRBD2 (6 bases). CDR1 and CDR2 from the germline V gene are SGHAT and FQNNGV. V was shortened by 2 bases and J by 3 bases, with 20 bases between the two germline ends. The CDR3 contains 17 residues. Here the CDR3 reads CASSLSTPGWRDYEQYF. The DNA for the CDR3 is TGTGCCAGCAGCTTATCAACACCAGGGTGGAGGGACTACGAGCAGTACTTC.

This chain connects TRBV14 to TRBJ1-4; TRBD1 matches 9 bases. The CDR3 length is 16 residues. Per the germline V gene, CDR1 is SGHDN and CDR2 is FVKESK. V gave up 0 bases and J gave up 4 bases; unmatched junction bases: 3. The CDR3 sequence is CASSQERGQGNEKLFF. CDR3 bases: TGTGCCAGCAGCCAAGAAAGGGGACAGGGTAATGAAAAACTGTTTTTT.

The chain employs TRBV28 and TRBJ2-6, with 7 bases identical to TRBD1. There are 16 residues in the CDR3. J lost 0 bases, V lost 6 bases, and 5 bases had no gene match. CDR1 MDHEN and CDR2 SYDVKM come from the germline V gene. The CDR3 reads CASSPGTASGANVLTF. The DNA for the CDR3 is TGTGCCAGCAGCCCCGGGACAGCCTCTGGGGCCAACGTCCTGACTTTC.

In this sample, this clone turned up a few times. The chain links TRBV11-2 to TRBJ2-2; the match to TRBD2 covers 7 bases. The CDR3 is 15 amino acids. Germline values: CDR1 SGHAT, CDR2 FQNNGV. V shed 2 bases and J 7 bases; nucleotides not matched to a gene: 7. The CDR3 loop reads CASSLNPTGGGELFF. As DNA, the CDR3 is TGTGCCAGCAGCTTAAATCCCACGGGGGGCGGGGAGCTGTTTTTT.

This clone was detected only a few times. The rearrangement joins TRBV5-4 to TRBJ2-7; weak D call: TRBD1 (6 bases). V lost 2 bases and J lost 2, with 11 bases in between. The germline V gene has CDR1 SGHNT and CDR2 YYREEE (reference sequence). CDR3 length equals 14 residues. CDR3 region: CASSLPGVTYEQYF. DNA of the CDR3: TGTGCCAGCAGCTTACCAGGGGTGACCTACGAGCAGTACTTC.

This chain connects TRBV11-2 to TRBJ2-7; TRBD1 matches 10 bases. The CDR3 loop spans 17 amino acids. Unmatched junction bases numbered 5, after V lost 0 bases and J lost 0 bases. Germline V lookup: CDR1 SGHAT, CDR2 FQNNGV. The chain's CDR3 is CASSLDWGQGISYEQYF. In nucleotides, the CDR3 is TGTGCCAGCAGCTTAGATTGGGGACAGGGGATCTCCTACGAGCAGTACTTC.

This rearrangement joins TRBV27 to TRBJ1-4; D might be TRBD1 (6 bases). V was trimmed by 6 bases and J by 6 bases, leaving 11 bases between them. The germline gives CDR1 MNHEY, CDR2 SMNVEV (reference sequence). The CDR3 consists of 13 residues. The CDR3 DNA sequence: TGTGCCAGCAGACCACAGGGTTATGAAAAACTGTTTTTT. Encoded protein: CASRPQGYEKLFF.

The V gene is TRBV19, the J gene TRBJ1-3, with a weak D call TRBD1 (6 bases). The CDR3 is 15 amino acids. The V end was cut by 6 bases, the J end by 0 bases, with 12 bases between. Germline values: CDR1 LNHDA, CDR2 SQIVND (reference sequence). The CDR3 sequence: CASSPGGFSGNTIYF. The CDR3 DNA follows: TGTGCCAGTAGCCCGGGGGGCTTCTCTGGAAACACCATATATTTT. Full variable domain (rest looked up from reference TRBV19 and TRBJ1-3): DGGITQSPKYLFRKEGQNVTLSCEQNLNHDAMYWYRQDPGQGLRLIYYSQIVNDFQKGDIAEGYSVSREKKESFPLTVTSAQKNPTAFYLCASSPGGFSGNTIYFGEGSWLTVV.

This clone was picked up one time. The chain recombines TRBV12-3 or TRBV12-4 with TRBJ1-3; 7 nucleotides agree with TRBD1. V lost 10 bases and J lost 3; bases outside the gene matches: 6. CDR3 length equals 13 residues. The CDR3 region has the DNA TGTGCCACAACAACAGGGGTTGGAAACACCATATATTTT. It codes for CATTTGVGNTIYF.

The chain recombines TRBV7-3 with TRBJ2-2; 11 positions match TRBD2. CDR3 length: 14 amino acids. V lost 3 bases to trimming and J lost 7 bases; unmatched junction nucleotides: 1. Germline assignment: CDR1 SGHTA and CDR2 FQGTGA. CDR3 loop: CASSLGLADGELFF. DNA of the CDR3: TGTGCCAGCAGCTTGGGACTAGCGGACGGGGAGCTGTTTTTT.

By share, this clone ranks as hyperexpanded. The chain recombines TRBV6-5 with TRBJ1-1; TRBD1 aligns across 7 bases. In germline, CDR1 is MNHEY, CDR2 SVGAGI. The CDR3 covers 13 residues. Trimming at V came to 7 bases and at J to 4 bases, leaving 6 bases not matched to a gene. CDR3 region: CASNQQGSTEAFF. CDR3 nucleotides: TGTGCCAGCAACCAACAGGGGAGCACTGAAGCTTTCTTT.

The V gene is TRBV10-3, the J gene TRBJ1-5; D call uncertain. The germline V gene encodes CDR1 ENHRY and CDR2 SYGVKD. The CDR3 has 14 amino acids. V was cut by 0 bases and J by 5 bases, with 8 bases left in between. The CDR3 DNA reads TGTGCCATCAGTGAGTCGAGGGCCGATCAGCCCCAGCATTTT. Its translation: CAISESRADQPQHF.